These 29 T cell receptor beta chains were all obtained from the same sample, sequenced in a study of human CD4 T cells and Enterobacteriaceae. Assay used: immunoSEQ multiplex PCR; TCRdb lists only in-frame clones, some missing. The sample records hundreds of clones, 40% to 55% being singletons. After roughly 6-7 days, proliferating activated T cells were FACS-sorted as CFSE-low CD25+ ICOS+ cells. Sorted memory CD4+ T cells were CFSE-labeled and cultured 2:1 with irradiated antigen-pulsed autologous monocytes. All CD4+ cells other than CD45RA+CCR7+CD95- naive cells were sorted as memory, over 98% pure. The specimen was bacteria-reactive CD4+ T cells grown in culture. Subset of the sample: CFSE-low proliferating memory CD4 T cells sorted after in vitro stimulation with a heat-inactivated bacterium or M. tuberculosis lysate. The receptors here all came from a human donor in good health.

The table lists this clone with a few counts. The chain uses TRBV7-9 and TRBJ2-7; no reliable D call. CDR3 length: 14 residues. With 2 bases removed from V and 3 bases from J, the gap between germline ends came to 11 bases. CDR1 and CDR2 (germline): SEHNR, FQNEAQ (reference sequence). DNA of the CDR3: TGTGCCAGCAGCTTATTGTCTGTAGACTACGAGCAGTACTTC. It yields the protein CASSLLSVDYEQYF.

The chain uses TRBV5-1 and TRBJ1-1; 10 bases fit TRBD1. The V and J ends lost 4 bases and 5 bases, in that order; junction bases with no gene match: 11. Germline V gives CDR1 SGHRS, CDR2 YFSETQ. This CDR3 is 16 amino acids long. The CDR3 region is CASSPDQGQGRTEAFF. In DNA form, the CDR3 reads TGCGCCAGCAGCCCGGACCAGGGACAGGGGAGGACTGAAGCTTTCTTT.

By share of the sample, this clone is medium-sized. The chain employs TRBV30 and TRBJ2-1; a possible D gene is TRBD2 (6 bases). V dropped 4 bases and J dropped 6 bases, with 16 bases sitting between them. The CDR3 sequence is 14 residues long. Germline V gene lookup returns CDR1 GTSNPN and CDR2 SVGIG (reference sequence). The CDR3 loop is CAWNGLTQFNEQFF. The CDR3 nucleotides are TGTGCCTGGAACGGACTAACTCAGTTCAATGAGCAGTTCTTC.

CDR3 sequence (DNA): TGTGCCAGTATGAACCAGGGAGCGCGAGAGACCCAGTACTTC. Its translation is CASMNQGARETQYF. This rearrangement joins TRBV19 to TRBJ2-5; D could derive from TRBD1 or TRBD2 (5 bases each). The germline V gene has CDR1 LNHDA and CDR2 SQIVND (reference sequence). Deletions cut 7 bases from V and 4 bases from J, with 16 bases between. This CDR3 has 14 amino acids.

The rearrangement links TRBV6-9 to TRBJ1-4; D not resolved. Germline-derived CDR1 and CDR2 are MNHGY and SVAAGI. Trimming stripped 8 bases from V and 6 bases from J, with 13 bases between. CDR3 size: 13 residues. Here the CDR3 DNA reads TGTGCCAGCGCTTACCAAAAATATGAAAAACTGTTTTTT. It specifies CASAYQKYEKLFF.

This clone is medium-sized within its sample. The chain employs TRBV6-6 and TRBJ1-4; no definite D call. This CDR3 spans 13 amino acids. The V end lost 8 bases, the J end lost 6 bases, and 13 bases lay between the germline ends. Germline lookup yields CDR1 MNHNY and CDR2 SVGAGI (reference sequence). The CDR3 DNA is TGTGCCAGCGCTTACCAAAAATATGAAAAACTGTTTTTT. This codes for CASAYQKYEKLFF.

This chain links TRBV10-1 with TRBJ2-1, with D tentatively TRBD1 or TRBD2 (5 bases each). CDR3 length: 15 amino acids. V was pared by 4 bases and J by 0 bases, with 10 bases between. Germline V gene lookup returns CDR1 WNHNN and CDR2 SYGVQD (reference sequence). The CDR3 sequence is CASSGGPSSYNEQFF. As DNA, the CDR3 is TGCGCCAGCAGTGGGGGACCTAGCTCCTACAATGAGCAGTTCTTC.

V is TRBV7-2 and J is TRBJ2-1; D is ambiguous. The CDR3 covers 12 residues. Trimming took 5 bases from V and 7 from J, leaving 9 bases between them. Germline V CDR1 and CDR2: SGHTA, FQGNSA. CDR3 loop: CASSPSWNEQFF. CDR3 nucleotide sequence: TGTGCCAGCAGCCCATCGTGGAATGAGCAGTTCTTC.

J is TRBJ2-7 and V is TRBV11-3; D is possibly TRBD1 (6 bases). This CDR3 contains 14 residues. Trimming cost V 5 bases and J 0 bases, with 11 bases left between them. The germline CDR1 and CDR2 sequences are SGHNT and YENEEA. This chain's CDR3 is CASSRTAFSYEQYF. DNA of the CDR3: TGTGCCAGCAGCAGGACAGCCTTCTCCTACGAGCAGTACTTC.

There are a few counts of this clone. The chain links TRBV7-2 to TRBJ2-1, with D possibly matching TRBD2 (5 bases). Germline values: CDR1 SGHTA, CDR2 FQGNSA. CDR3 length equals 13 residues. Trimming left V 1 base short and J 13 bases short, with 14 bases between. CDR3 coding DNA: TGTGCCAGCAGCTTAGGTACTAGAAGGCCACAGTTCTTC. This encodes CASSLGTRRPQFF.

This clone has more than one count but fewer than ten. The DNA of the CDR3 is TGTGCCAGCAGCGAGCCCAACACCGGGGAGCTGTTTTTT. As protein: CASSEPNTGELFF. The J gene is TRBJ2-2, the V gene TRBV9; no clear D. The CDR3 sequence is 13 residues long. CDR1 and CDR2 (germline): SGDLS, YYNGEE. Trimming removed 3 bases from V and 2 bases from J, with 5 bases in between.

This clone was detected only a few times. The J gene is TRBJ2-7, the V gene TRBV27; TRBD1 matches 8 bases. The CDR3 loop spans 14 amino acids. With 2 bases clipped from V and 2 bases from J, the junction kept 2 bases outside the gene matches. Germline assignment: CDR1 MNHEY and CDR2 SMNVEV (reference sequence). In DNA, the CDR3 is TGTGCCAGCAGTTTAGACAGGGGAACCTACGAGCAGTACTTC. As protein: CASSLDRGTYEQYF.

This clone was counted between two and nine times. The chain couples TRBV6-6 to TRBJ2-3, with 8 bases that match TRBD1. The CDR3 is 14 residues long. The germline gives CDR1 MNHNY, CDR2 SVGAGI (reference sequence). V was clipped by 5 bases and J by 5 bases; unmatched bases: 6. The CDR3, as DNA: TGTGCCAGCAGTCGGACAGGGTTAAGAGATACGCAGTATTTT. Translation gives CASSRTGLRDTQYF.

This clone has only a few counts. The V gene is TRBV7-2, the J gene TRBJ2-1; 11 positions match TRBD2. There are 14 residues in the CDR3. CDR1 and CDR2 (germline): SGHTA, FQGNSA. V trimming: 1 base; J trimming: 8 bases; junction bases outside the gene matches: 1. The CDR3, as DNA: TGTGCCAGCAGCTTAGAACTAGCGGGGGATGAGCAGTTCTTC. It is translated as CASSLELAGDEQFF.

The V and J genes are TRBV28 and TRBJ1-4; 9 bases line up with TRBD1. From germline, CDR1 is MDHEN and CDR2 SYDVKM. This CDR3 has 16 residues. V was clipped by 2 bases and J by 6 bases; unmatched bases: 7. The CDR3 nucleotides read TGTGCCAGCAGTTTACGGGGACAGGGCACAGATGAAAAACTGTTTTTT. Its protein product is CASSLRGQGTDEKLFF.

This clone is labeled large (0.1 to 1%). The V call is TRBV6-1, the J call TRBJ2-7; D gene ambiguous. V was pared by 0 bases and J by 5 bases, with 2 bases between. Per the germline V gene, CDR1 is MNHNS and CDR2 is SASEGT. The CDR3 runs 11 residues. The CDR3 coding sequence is TGTGCCAGCAGTGAAGCTAACGAGCAGTACTTC. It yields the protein CASSEANEQYF.

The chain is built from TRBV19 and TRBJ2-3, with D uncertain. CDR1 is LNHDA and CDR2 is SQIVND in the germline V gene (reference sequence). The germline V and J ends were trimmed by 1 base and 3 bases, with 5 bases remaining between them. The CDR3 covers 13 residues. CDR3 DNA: TGTGCCAGTAGTATAGCGCTAACAGATACGCAGTATTTT. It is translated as CASSIALTDTQYF.

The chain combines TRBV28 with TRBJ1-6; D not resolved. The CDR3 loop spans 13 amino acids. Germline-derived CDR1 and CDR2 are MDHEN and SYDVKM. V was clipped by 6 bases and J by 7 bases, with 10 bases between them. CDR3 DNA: TGTGCCAGCAGAGAGCCTCAGAATTCACCCCTCCACTTT. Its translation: CASREPQNSPLHF.

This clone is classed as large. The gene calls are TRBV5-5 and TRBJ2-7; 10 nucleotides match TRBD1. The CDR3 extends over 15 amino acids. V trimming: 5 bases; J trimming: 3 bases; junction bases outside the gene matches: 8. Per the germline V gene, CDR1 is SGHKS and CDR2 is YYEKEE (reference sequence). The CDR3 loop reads CASSSGQGDFYEQYF. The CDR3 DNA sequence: TGTGCCAGCAGTTCCGGACAGGGGGACTTCTACGAGCAGTACTTC.

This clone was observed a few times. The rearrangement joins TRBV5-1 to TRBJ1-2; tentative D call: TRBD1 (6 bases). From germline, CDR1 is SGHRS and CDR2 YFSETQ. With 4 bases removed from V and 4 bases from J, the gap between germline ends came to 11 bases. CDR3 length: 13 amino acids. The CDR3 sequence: CASSQQGAYGYTF. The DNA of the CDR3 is TGCGCCAGCAGCCAACAGGGTGCCTATGGCTACACCTTC.

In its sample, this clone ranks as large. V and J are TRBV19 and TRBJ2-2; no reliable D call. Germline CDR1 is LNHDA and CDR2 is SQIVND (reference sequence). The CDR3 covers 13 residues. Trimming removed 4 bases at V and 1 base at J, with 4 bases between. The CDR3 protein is CASSNQNTGELFF. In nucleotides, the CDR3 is TGTGCCAGTAGTAACCAGAACACCGGGGAGCTGTTTTTT.

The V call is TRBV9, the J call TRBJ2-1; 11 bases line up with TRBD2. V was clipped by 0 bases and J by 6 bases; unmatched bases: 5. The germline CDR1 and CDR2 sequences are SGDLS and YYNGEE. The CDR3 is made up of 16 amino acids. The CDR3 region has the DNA TGTGCCAGCAGCGTAGGAGGGACTAGCGGCCCCAATGAGCAGTTCTTC. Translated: CASSVGGTSGPNEQFF.

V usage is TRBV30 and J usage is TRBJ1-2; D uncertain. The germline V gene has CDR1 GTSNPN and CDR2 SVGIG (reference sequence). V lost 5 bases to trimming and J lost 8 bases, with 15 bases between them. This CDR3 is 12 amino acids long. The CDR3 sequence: CAWYKFQRGYTF. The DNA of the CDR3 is TGTGCCTGGTATAAATTCCAGAGGGGCTACACCTTC. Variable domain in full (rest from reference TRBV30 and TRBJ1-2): SQTIHQWPATLVQPVGSPLSLECTVEGTSNPNLYWYRQAAGRGLQLLFYSVGIGQISSEVPQNLSASRPQDRQFILSSKKLLLSDSGFYLCAWYKFQRGYTFGSGTRLTVV.

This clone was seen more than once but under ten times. The CDR3 DNA reads TGCGCCAGCAGCTCGGGGACTAGCGGGGAGACCCAGTACTTC. Its translation is CASSSGTSGETQYF. The V and J genes are TRBV5-1 and TRBJ2-5, with 12 bases fitting TRBD2. The germline CDR1 and CDR2 sequences are SGHRS and YFSETQ. The V gene end was trimmed by 3 bases and the J gene end by 5 bases; junction bases not matched to a gene: 2. The CDR3 runs to 14 residues.

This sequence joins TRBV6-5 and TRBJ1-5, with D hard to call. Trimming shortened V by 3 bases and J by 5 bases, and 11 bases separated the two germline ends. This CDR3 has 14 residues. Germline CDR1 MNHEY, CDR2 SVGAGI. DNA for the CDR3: TGTGCCAGCAGTTATCCGGGAGGAGATCAGCCCCAGCATTTT. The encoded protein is CASSYPGGDQPQHF.

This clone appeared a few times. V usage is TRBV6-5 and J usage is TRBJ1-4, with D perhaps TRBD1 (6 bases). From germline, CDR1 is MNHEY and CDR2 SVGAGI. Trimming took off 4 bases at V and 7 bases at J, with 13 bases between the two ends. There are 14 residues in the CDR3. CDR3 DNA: TGTGCCAGCAGTTTACAGGGAGGAAGTGAAAAACTGTTTTTT. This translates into CASSLQGGSEKLFF.

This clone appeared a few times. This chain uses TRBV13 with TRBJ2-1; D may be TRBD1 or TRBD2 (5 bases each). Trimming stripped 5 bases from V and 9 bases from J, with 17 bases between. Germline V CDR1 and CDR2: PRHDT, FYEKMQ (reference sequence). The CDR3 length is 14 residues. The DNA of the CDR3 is TGTGCCAGCAGCCGTGGGACCCCCAAGGTTGAGCAGTTCTTC. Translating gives CASSRGTPKVEQFF.

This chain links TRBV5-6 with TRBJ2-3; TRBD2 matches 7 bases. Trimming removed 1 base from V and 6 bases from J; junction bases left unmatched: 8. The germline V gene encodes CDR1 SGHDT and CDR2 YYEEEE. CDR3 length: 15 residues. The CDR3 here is CASSLRRERMDTQYF. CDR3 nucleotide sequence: TGTGCCAGCAGCTTGAGGCGGGAGAGGATGGATACGCAGTATTTT.

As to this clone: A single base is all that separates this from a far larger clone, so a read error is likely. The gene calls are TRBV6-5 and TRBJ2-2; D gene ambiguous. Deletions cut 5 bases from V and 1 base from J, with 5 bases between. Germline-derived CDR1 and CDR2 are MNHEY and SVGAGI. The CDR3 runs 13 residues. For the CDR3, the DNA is TGTGCCAGCAGTGACGGGAACACCGGGGAGCTGTTTTTT. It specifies CASSDGNTGELFF.